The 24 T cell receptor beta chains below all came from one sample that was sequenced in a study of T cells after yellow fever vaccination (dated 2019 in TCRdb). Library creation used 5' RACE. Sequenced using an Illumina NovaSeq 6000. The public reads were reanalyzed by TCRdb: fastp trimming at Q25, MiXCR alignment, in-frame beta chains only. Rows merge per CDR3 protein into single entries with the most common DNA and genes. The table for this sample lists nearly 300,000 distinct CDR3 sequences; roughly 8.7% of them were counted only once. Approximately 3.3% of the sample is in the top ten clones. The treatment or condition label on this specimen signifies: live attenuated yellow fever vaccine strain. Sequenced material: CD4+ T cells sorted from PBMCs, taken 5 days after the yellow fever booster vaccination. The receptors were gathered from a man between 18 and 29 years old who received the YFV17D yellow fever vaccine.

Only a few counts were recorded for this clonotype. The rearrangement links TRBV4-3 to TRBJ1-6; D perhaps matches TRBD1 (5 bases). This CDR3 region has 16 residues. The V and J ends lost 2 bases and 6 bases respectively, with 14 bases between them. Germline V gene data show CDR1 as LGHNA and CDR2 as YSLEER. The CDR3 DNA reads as TGCGCCAGCAGCCAAACCTTCACAGGATCTAATTCACCCCTCCACTTT. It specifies CASSQTFTGSNSPLHF.

As DNA, the CDR3 is TGCAGTGCTAGGGTCGCTACTTCTCCTACCCAGTACTTC. It translates to CSARVATSPTQYF. This chain joins TRBV20-1 and TRBJ2-5; no firm D call. This CDR3 has 13 amino acids. Germline V gene lookup returns CDR1 DFQATT and CDR2 SNEGSKA (reference sequence). V was pared by 3 bases and J by 8 bases, with 16 bases between.

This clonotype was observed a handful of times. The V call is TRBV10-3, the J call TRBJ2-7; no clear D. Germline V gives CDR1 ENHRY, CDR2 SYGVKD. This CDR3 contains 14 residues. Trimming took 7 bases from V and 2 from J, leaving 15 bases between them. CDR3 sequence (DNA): TGTGCCATCACCAGGACCCATGGCGCCTACGAGCAGTACTTC. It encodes CAITRTHGAYEQYF.

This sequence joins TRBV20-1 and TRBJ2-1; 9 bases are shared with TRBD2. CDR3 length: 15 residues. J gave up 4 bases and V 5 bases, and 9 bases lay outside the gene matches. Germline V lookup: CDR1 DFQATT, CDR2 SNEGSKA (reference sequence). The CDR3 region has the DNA TGCAGTGCTGGTCGCAGCGGGGGGTCTTACAATGAGCAGTTCTTC. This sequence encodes CSAGRSGGSYNEQFF.

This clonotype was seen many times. In nucleotides, the CDR3 is TGCGCCAGCAGGACACCGGGACTCCGCCCGGGGAATGAGCAGTTCTTC. This sequence encodes CASRTPGLRPGNEQFF. The J gene is TRBJ2-1, the V gene TRBV10-1, with D maybe TRBD2 (6 bases). V was pared by 6 bases and J by 7 bases, with 22 bases between. The V gene's germline CDR1 is WNHNN and CDR2 SYGVQD (reference sequence). The CDR3 spans 16 residues.

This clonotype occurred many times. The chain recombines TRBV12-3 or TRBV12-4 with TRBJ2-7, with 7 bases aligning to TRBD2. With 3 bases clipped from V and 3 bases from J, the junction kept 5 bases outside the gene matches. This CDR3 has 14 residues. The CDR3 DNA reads TGTGCCAGCAGTTTCGCGGGCGGGGGCTACGAGCAGTACTTC. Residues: CASSFAGGGYEQYF.

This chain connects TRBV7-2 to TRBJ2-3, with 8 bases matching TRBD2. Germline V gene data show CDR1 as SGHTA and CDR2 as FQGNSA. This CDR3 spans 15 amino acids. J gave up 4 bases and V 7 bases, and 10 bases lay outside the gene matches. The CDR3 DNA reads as TGTGCCAGCACCGCCGCGGGGGGAGGATCAGATACGCAGTATTTT. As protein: CASTAAGGGSDTQYF.

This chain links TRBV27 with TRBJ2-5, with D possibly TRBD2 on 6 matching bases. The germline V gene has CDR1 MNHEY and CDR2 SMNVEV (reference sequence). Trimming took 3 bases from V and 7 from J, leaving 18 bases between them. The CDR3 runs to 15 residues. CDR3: CASSFEGGERGTQYF. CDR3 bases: TGTGCCAGCAGTTTTGAGGGCGGGGAAAGGGGGACCCAGTACTTC.

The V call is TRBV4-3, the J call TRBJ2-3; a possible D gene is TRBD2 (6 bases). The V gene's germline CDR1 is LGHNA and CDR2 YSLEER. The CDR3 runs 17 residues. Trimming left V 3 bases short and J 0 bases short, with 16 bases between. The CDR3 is CASSQLGVGTSTDTQYF. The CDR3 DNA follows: TGCGCCAGCAGCCAGCTGGGGGTCGGGACTAGCACAGATACGCAGTATTTT.

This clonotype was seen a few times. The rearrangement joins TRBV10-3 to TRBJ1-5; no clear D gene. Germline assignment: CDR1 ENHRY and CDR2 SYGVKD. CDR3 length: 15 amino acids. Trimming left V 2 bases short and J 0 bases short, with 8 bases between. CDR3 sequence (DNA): TGTGCCATCAGTGAGAACGGAAATAGCAATCAGCCCCAGCATTTT. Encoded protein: CAISENGNSNQPQHF.

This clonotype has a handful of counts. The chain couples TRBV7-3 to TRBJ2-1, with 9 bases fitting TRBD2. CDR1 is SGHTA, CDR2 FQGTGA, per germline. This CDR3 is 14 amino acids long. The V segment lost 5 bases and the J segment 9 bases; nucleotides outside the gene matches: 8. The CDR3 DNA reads TGTGCCAGCAGCACGGGACTAGCTGGGACTGAGCAGTTCTTC. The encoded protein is CASSTGLAGTEQFF. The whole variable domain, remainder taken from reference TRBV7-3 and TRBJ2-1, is GAGVSQTPSNKVTEKGKYVELRCDPISGHTALYWYRQSLGQGPEFLIYFQGTGAADDSGLPNDRFFAVRPEGSVSTLKIQRTERGDSAVYLCASSTGLAGTEQFFGPGTRLTVL.

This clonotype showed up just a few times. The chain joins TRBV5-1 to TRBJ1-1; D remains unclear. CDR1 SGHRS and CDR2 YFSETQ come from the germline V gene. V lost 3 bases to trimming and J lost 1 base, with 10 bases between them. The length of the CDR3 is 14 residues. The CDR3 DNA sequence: TGCGCCAGCAGCTCCCCACGGACGAACACTGAAGCTTTCTTT. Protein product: CASSSPRTNTEAFF.

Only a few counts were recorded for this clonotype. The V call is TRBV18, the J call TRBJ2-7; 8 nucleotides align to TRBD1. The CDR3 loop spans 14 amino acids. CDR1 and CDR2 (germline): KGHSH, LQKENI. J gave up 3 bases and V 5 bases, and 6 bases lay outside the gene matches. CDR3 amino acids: CASSTGTGSYEQYV. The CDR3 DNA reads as TGTGCCAGCTCAACCGGGACAGGCAGCTACGAGCAGTACGTC.

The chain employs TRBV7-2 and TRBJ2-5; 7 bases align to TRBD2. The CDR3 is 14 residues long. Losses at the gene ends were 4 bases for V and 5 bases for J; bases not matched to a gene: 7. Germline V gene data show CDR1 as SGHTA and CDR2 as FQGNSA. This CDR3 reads CASSSLLARETQYF. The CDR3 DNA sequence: TGTGCCAGCAGCTCACTACTAGCGCGGGAGACCCAGTACTTC.

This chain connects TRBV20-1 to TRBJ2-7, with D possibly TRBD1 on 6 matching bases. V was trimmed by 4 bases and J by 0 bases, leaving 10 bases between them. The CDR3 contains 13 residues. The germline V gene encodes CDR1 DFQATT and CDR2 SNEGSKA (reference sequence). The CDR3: CSATGTSSYEQYV. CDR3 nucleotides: TGCAGTGCTACCGGGACATCCTCCTACGAGCAGTACGTC.

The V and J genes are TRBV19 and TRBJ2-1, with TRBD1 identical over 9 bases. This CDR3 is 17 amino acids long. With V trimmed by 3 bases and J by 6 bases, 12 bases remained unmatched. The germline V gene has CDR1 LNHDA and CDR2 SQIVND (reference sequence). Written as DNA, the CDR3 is TGTGCCAGTAGTATGGTGCGTCGGGACAGGGTGGGCAATGAGCAGTTCTTC. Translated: CASSMVRRDRVGNEQFF. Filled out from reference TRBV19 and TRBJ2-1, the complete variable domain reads DGGITQSPKYLFRKEGQNVTLSCEQNLNHDAMYWYRQDPGQGLRLIYYSQIVNDFQKGDIAEGYSVSREKKESFPLTVTSAQKNPTAFYLCASSMVRRDRVGNEQFFGPGTRLTVL.

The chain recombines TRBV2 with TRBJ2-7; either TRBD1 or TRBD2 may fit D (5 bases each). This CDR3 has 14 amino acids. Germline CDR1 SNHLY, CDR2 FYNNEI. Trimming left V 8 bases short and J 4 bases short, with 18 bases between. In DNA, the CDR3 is TGTGCCAGCCGGGATCGGGACGGAATTTACGAGCAGTACGTC. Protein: CASRDRDGIYEQYV.

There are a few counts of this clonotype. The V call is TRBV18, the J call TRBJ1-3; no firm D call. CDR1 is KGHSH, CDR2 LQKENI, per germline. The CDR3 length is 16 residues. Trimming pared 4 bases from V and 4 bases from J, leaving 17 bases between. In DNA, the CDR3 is TGTGCCAGCTCACTCCGTGTCGAAAGAATAGGAAACACCATATATTTT. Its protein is CASSLRVERIGNTIYF.

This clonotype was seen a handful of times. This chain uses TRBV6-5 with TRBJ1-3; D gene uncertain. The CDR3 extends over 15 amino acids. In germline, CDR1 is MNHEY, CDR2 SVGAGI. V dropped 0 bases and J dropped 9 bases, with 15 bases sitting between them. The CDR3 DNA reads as TGTGCCAGCAGTTACTCGTCCGGCCACTCGTCCACCATATATTTT. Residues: CASSYSSGHSSTIYF.

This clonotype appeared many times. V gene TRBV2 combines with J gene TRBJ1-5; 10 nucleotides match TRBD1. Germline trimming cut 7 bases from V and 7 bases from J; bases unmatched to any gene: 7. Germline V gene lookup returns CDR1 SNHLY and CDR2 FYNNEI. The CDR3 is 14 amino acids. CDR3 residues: CASTATGGQQPQHF. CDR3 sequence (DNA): TGTGCCAGCACCGCGACAGGGGGCCAGCAGCCCCAGCATTTT. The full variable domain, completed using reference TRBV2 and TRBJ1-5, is EPEVTQTPSHQVTQMGQEVILRCVPISNHLYFYWYRQILGQKVEFLVSFYNNEISEKSEIFDDQFSVERPDGSNFTLKIRSTKLEDSAMYFCASTATGGQQPQHFGDGTRLSIL.

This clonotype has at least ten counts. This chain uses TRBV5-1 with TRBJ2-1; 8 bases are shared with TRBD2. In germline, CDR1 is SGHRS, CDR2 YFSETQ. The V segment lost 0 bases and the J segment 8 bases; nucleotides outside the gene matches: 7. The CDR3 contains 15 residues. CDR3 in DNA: TGCGCCAGCAGCTTGGCCTTAGCGGGGTACGATGAGCAGTTCTTC. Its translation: CASSLALAGYDEQFF.

For the CDR3, the DNA is TGCGCCAGCAGCCAAGAGTATACGGGGGGATATCAGCCCCAGCATTTT. Protein: CASSQEYTGGYQPQHF. The chain recombines TRBV4-3 with TRBJ1-5, with D tentatively TRBD1 (5 bases). The CDR3 extends over 16 amino acids. V lost 0 bases, J lost 5 bases, and 14 bases lay in between. The V gene's germline CDR1 is LGHNA and CDR2 YSLEER.

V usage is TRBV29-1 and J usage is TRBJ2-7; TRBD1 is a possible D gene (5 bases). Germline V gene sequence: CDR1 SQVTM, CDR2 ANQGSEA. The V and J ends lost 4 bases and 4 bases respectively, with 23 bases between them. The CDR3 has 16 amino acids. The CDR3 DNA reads TGCAGCGTTGTCGACATGGCGGCGGACAAGATTTACGAGCAGTACGTC. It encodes CSVVDMAADKIYEQYV.

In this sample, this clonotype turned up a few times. Written as DNA, the CDR3 is TGTGCCCCAGTACCACTAGCGGGGGGGCCAGATACGCAGTATTTT. As protein: CAPVPLAGGPDTQYF. The chain employs TRBV12-3 or TRBV12-4 and TRBJ2-3, with 13 bases lining up with TRBD2. The CDR3 covers 15 residues. V gave up 11 bases and J gave up 4 bases; unmatched junction bases: 9.